This T cell receptor (beta chain) was recovered during a study of T cells in Graves' hyperthyroidism and ophthalmopathy. V was clipped by 2 bases and J by 0 bases, with 8 bases between them. Germline V gene data show CDR1 as SGHTA and CDR2 as FQGTGA. This CDR3 comprises 15 residues. Exclusions: uncontrolled infection, other autoimmune disease, pregnancy, lactation. On the basis of clinical symptoms, serum thyroxine and TRAb, thyroid ultrasound and orbital computed tomography, diagnoses were made. Findings of the study overall: Ophthalmopathy was model-predicted a median roughly 6.5 months pre-onset. The majority of expanded thyroid clonotypes above 0.001 also appeared in blood.

TCR beta CDR3 regions were amplified from RNA transcripts. First-round RT-PCR of the TCR CDR3 relied on the HTBI primer set. Via MiXCR, TCRdb re-called the multiplex PCR reads, giving one row per CDR3 protein. Among 540,000 or so distinct CDR3 sequences, around 42% were seen once, and the ten largest hold roughly 20%. This clonotype was counted only a few times. The target antigen is unknown. This TCR derives from an adult woman with Graves' disease, either hyperthyroidism or ophthalmopathy (not recorded which). This chain connects TRBV7-3 to TRBJ2-1; D unresolved. The specimen was peripheral blood or thyroid tissue (not recorded which). In DNA, the CDR3 is TGTGCCAGCAGCTTACTGGGCGGCTCCTACAATGAGCAGTTCTTC. Translating it yields CASSLLGGSYNEQFF.